This T cell receptor (beta chain) stems from a study of cytomegalovirus exposure and HLA in healthy donors. On the study more broadly: Of more than 350 genotyped donors, approximately 84% clustered with self-reported Caucasian donors. Study-wide findings and caveats: Cytomegalovirus-associated TCR beta chains were listed, numbering 164. Presence/absence analyses supposed approximately even sequencing depth among donors.

Primers for the PCR totalled 60 Vbeta and 13 Jbeta. Sequencing was performed with immunoSEQ multiplex PCR; in TCRdb, only in-frame clones are kept and a portion is missing. The sample holds approximately 80,000 clones, 72% seen once. Germline CDR1 is SNHLY and CDR2 is FYNNEI. Trimming took off 8 bases at V and 2 bases at J, with 11 bases between the two ends. The CDR3 runs to 13 residues. This clone came up a few times. Its target is unknown. The chain recombines TRBV2 with TRBJ2-3; possible D gene TRBD2, 6 bases. Sequencing was done on a sample of PBMCs. The source of this sequence is a woman aged 40 to 50 in good health and CMV-seropositive. The CDR3 sequence is CASVADYTDTQYF. The CDR3 bases are TGTGCCAGCGTAGCGGACTACACAGATACGCAGTATTTT.